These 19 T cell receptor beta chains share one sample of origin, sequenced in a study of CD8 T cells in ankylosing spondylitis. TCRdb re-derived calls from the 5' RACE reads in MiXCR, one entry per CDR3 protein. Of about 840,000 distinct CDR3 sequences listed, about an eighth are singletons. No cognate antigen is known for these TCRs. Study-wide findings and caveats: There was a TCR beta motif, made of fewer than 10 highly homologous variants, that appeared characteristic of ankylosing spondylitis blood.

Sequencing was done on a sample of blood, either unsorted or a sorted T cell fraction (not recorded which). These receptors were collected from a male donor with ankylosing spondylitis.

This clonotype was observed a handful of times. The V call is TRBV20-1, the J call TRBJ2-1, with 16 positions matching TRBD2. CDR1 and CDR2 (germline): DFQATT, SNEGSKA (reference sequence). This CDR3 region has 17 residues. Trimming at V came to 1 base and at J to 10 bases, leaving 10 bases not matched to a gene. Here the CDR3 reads CSARAGLAGGRWDEQFF. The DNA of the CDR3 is TGCAGTGCTAGAGCGGGACTAGCGGGAGGGAGGTGGGACGAGCAGTTCTTC.

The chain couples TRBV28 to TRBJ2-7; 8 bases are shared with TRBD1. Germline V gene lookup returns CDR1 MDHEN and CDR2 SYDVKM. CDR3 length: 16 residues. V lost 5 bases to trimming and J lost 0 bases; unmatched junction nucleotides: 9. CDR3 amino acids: CASSPGTGYYSYEQYF. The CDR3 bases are TGTGCCAGCAGTCCTGGGACAGGATACTACTCCTACGAGCAGTACTTC. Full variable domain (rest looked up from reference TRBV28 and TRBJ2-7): DVKVTQSSRYLVKRTGEKVFLECVQDMDHENMFWYRQDPGLGLRLIYFSYDVKMKEKGDIPEGYSVSREKKERFSLILESASTNQTSMYLCASSPGTGYYSYEQYFGPGTRLTVT.

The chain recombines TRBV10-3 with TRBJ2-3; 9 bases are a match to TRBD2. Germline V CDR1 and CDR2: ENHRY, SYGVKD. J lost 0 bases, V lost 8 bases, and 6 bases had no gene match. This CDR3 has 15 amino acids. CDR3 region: CAIGGSGRSTDTQYF. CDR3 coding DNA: TGTGCCATCGGGGGTAGCGGGAGAAGCACAGATACGCAGTATTTT.

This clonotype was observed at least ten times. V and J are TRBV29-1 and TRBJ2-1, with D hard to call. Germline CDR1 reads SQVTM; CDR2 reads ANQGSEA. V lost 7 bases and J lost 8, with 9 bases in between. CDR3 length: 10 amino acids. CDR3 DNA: TGCAGCGCCGTGATCTATGAGCAGTTCTTC. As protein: CSAVIYEQFF.

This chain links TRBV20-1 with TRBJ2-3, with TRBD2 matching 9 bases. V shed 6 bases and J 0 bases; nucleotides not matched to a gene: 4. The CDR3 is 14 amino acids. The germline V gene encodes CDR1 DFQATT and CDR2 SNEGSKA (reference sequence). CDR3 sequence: CSAASGASTDTQYF. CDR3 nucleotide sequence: TGCAGTGCGGCTAGCGGGGCTAGCACAGATACGCAGTATTTT.

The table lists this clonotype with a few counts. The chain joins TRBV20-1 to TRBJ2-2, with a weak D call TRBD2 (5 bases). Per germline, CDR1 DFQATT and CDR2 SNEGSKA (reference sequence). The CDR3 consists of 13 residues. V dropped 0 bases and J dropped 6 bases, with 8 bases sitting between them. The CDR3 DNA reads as TGCAGTGCTAGAGATCTAGCCCCCGGGGAGCTGTTTTTT. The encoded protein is CSARDLAPGELFF.

The CDR3 DNA follows: TGCAGTGCTCACAGGGGACCTAATTCACCCCTCCACTTT. Encoded protein: CSAHRGPNSPLHF. The chain employs TRBV20-1 and TRBJ1-6; 7 bases line up with TRBD1. Germline loops: CDR1 DFQATT, CDR2 SNEGSKA (reference sequence). The CDR3 extends over 13 amino acids. Trimming removed 5 bases from V and 6 bases from J; junction bases left unmatched: 4.

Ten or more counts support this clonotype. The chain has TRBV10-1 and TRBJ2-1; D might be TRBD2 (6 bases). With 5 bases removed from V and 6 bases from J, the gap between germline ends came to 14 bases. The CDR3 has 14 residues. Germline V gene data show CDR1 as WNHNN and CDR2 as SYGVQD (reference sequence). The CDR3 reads CASSLGGDLNEQFF. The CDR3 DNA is TGCGCCAGCAGTCTTGGCGGGGACCTCAATGAGCAGTTCTTC.

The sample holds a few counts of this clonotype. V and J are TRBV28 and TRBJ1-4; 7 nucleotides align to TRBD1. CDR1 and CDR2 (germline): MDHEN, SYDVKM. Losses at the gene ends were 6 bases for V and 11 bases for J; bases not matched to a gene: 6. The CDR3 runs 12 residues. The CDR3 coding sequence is TGTGCCAGCAGCTACATGACAGGGAAACTGTTTTTT. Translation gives CASSYMTGKLFF. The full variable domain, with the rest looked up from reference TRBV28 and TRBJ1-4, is DVKVTQSSRYLVKRTGEKVFLECVQDMDHENMFWYRQDPGLGLRLIYFSYDVKMKEKGDIPEGYSVSREKKERFSLILESASTNQTSMYLCASSYMTGKLFFGSGTQLSVL.

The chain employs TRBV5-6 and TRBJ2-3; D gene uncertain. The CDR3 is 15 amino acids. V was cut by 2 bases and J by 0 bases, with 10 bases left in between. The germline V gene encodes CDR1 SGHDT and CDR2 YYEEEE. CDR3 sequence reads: CASSLSPSSTDTQYF. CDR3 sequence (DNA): TGTGCCAGCAGCTTATCTCCATCTAGCACAGATACGCAGTATTTT.

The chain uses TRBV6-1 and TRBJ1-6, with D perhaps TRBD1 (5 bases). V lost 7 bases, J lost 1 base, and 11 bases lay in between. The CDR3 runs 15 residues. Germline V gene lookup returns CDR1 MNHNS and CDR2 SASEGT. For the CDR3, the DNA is TGTGCCAGCAAGACAGATCGATCCTATAATTCACCCCTCCACTTT. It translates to CASKTDRSYNSPLHF.

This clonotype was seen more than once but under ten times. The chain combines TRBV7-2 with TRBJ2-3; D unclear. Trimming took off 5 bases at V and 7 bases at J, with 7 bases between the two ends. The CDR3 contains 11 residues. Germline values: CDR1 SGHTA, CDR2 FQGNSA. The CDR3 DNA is TGTGCCAGCAGCCCATTGAATACGCAGTATTTT. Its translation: CASSPLNTQYF.

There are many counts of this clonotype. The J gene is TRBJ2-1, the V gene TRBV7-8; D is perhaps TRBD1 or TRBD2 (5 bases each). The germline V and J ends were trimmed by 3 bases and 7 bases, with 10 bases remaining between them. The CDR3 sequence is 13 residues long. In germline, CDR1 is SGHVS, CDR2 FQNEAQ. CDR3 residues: CASSFRGGNEQFF. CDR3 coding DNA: TGTGCCAGCAGCTTTCGGGGCGGTAATGAGCAGTTCTTC.

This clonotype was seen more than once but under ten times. CDR3 protein: CASSLSTRTDTQYF. DNA of the CDR3: TGTGCCAGCAGCTTATCGACGCGCACAGATACGCAGTATTTT. The rearrangement joins TRBV7-2 to TRBJ2-3; unclear D gene. Germline V CDR1 and CDR2: SGHTA, FQGNSA. This CDR3 has 14 residues. V gave up 2 bases and J gave up 1 base, with 7 bases separating them.

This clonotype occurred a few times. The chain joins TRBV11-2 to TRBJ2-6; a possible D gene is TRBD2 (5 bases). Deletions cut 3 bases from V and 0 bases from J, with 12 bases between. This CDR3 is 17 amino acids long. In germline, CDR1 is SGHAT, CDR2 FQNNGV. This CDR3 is CASSLLFRGSGANVLTF. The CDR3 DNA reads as TGTGCCAGCAGCTTGTTATTTCGGGGCTCTGGGGCCAACGTCCTGACTTTC.

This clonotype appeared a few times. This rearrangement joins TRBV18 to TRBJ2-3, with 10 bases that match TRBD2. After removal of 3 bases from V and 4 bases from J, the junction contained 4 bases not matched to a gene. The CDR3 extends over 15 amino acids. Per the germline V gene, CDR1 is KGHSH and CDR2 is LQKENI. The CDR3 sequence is CASSPSGRAADTQYF. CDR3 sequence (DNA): TGTGCCAGCTCACCGAGCGGGAGGGCCGCAGATACGCAGTATTTT.

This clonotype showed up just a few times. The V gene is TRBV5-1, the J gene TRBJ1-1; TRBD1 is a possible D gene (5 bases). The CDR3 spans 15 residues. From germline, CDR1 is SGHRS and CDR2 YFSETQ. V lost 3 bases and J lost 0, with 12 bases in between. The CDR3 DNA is TGCGCCAGCAGCTCGTACCGGGACCTGAACACTGAAGCTTTCTTT. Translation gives CASSSYRDLNTEAFF.

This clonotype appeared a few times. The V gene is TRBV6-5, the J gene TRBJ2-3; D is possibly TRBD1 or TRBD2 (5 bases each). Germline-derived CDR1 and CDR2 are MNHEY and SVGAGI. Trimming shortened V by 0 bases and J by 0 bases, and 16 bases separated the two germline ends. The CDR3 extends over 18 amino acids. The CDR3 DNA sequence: TGTGCCAGCAGTTACTCGAGTGGTACGGGGCTGAGCACAGATACGCAGTATTTT. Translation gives CASSYSSGTGLSTDTQYF.

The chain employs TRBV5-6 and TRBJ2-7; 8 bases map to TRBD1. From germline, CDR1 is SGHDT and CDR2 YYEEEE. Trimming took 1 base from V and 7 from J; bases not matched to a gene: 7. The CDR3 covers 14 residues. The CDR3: CASSLLDRAAEQYF. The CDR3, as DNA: TGTGCCAGCAGCTTGTTGGACAGGGCGGCGGAGCAGTACTTC.